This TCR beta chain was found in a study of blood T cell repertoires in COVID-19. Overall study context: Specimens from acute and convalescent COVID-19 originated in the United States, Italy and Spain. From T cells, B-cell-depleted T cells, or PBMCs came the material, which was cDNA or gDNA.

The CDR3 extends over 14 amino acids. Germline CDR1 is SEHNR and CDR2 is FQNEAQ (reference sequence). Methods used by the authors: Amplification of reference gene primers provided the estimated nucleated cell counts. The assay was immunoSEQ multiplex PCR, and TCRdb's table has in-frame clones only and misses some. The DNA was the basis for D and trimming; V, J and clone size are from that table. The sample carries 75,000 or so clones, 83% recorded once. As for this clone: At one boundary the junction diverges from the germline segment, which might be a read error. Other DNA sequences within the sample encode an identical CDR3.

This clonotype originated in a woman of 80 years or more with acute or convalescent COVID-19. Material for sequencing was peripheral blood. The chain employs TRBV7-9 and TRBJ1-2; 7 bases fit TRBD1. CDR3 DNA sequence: TGTGCCAGTAGCTTAGGGGACAGTGTAGCTGGCTACACCTTC. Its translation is CASSLGDSVAGYTF.